Listed here is a single TCR beta chain. Antigen unknown. These data belong to a study of T cells in narcolepsy. General study points: Some memory CD4+ repertoires had no autoreactive clone sequences.

This CDR3 has 14 amino acids. Germline values: CDR1 SGHTA, CDR2 FQGNSA. With 4 bases clipped from V and 5 bases from J, the junction kept 2 bases outside the gene matches. Only in-frame clones appear in the TCRdb table, and some are missing; sequencing was by immunoSEQ multiplex PCR. The sample has 36,000 or so clones; approximately 86% are singletons. The TCR was taken from a human donor with narcolepsy. The chain combines TRBV7-2 with TRBJ2-5; TRBD1 matches at 12 bases. The sequencing sample was made of CD45RA- memory CD4+ T cells from PBMCs. In DNA, the CDR3 is TGTGCCAGCAGCTGGGACAGGGGGCCGGAGACCCAGTACTTC. Its protein product is CASSWDRGPETQYF.